A selection of T cell receptor beta chains follows, all from one sample in a study of blood T cell repertoires in COVID-19. Sequencing used immunoSEQ multiplex PCR; TCRdb keeps in-frame clones, though not all of them. The sample lists about 55,000 clones; 83% were seen once. The sequenced sample consisted of peripheral blood. Every receptor here comes from a woman aged 60 to 75 with acute or convalescent COVID-19. CDR3s include the opening cysteine and the closing phenylalanine or tryptophan. Each record gives: V gene, D gene, clone size, J gene, CDR3 DNA, CDR3 protein. D genes are given only for firm matches. Expanded clones get a size class; other rows say once, few or many, or leave the size out.

>TRBV7-3|NA|NA|TRBJ2-3
TGTGCCAGCAGCCCCACCGGGGGAAGCACAGATACGCAGTATTTT
CASSPTGGSTDTQYF
>TRBV19|NA|NA|TRBJ2-2
TGTGCCAGTAGTATTGGGTCGACAGGGAACACCGGGGAGCTGTTTTTT
CASSIGSTGNTGELFF
>TRBV5-1|NA|NA|TRBJ2-3
TGCGCCAGCAGCTTAATTGGGGGCCGCACAGATACGCAGTATTTT
CASSLIGGRTDTQYF
>TRBV4-1|TRBD1|NA|TRBJ1-2
TGCGCCAGCAGCCAAGCCTCACAGGGGAAGTACCGGGGCTACACCTTC
CASSQASQGKYRGYTF
>TRBV29-1|NA|NA|TRBJ1-1
TGCAGCTCCAGGGCCGGGAACACTGAAGCTTTCTTT
CSSRAGNTEAFF
>TRBV6-5|NA|NA|TRBJ1-2
TGTGCCAGCAGTCCAGGGGTGGTCGATGGCTACACCTTC
CASSPGVVDGYTF
>TRBV7-8|TRBD2|NA|TRBJ2-7
TGTGCCAGCAGCTTTGGGACTAGCGGGAGGACCCACGAGCAGTACTTC
CASSFGTSGRTHEQYF
>TRBV9|NA|NA|TRBJ1-3
TGTGCCAGCAGTACAACGACAGGCAACTCTGGAAACACCATATATTTT
CASSTTTGNSGNTIYF
>TRBV19|TRBD1|NA|TRBJ1-5
TGTGCCAGTAGTACGGCAGGGGGTCCCTATCAGCCCCAGCATTTT
CASSTAGGPYQPQHF
>TRBV9|TRBD2|NA|TRBJ2-3
TGTGCCAGCAGCGTTAGCGGGAGATGGGTAGATACGCAGTATTTT
CASSVSGRWVDTQYF
>TRBV28|NA|NA|TRBJ1-5
TGTGCCAGCAGTTTCGCGGGGGGCAAGAAACAGCCCCAGCATTTT
CASSFAGGKKQPQHF
>TRBV7-9|TRBD2|NA|TRBJ2-7
TGTGCCAGCAGCTTAGCGTCTAGCGGGAGGGCCCACGAGCAGTACTTC
CASSLASSGRAHEQYF
>TRBV5-1|TRBD1|NA|TRBJ1-3
TGCGCCAGCAGCACAGGACAGGTTCACTCTGGAAACACCATATATTTT
CASSTGQVHSGNTIYF
>TRBV7-9|NA|NA|TRBJ2-3
TGTGCCAGCAGACGAGCTGACGGGAGACTAGATACGCAGTATTTT
CASRRADGRLDTQYF
>TRBV7-9|NA|NA|TRBJ1-5
TGTGCCAGCAGGCGCCAGGGATTAAATCAGCCCCAGCATTTT
CASRRQGLNQPQHF
>TRBV19|TRBD1|NA|TRBJ1-5
TGTGCCAGTAGAGGGGGCGACGTGTATCAGCCCCAGCATTTT
CASRGGDVYQPQHF
>TRBV4-1|NA|medium-sized|TRBJ2-1
TGCGCCAGCAGCCAAGGGGGCACTGCCTGGGATGAGCAGTTCTTC
CASSQGGTAWDEQFF
>TRBV29-1|TRBD1|few|TRBJ1-1
TGCAGCGCGGGACAGGGAGTCGACACTGAAGCTTTCTTT
CSAGQGVDTEAFF
>TRBV2|NA|NA|TRBJ1-2
TGTGCCAGCAGGAGAGGGGGGGTGGAGAGCTATGGCTACACCTTC
CASRRGGVESYGYTF
>TRBV10-3|TRBD2|once|TRBJ2-7
TGTGCCATCAGTGGGACTAGCGGGGGCGCGGGGTACGAGCAGTACTTC
CAISGTSGGAGYEQYF
>TRBV7-2|TRBD2|NA|TRBJ2-3
TGTGCCAGCAGCTTACCAACTAGCGGGAGAAGGACAGATACGCAGTATTTT
CASSLPTSGRRTDTQYF
>TRBV9|NA|NA|TRBJ1-2
TGTGCCAGCAGCGTAGACAGGGCAGCGGATGGCTACACCTTC
CASSVDRAADGYTF
>TRBV19|NA|NA|TRBJ2-3
TGTGCCAGTAGTATGGGTACGACAGGTACAGATACGCAGTATTTT
CASSMGTTGTDTQYF
>TRBV27|TRBD2|NA|TRBJ2-5
TGTGCCAGCAGTTCGGGACTAGCGGGGGGGAGACCGACCCAGTACTTC
CASSSGLAGGRPTQYF
>TRBV27|TRBD2|NA|TRBJ2-7
TGTGCCAGCAGTTTATACAGCGGGAGCACCTACGAGCAGTACTTC
CASSLYSGSTYEQYF
>TRBV2|NA|NA|TRBJ1-5
TGTGCCAGCAGTGAACTCCGCAATCAGCCCCAGCATTTT
CASSELRNQPQHF
>TRBV20-1|NA|NA|TRBJ1-5
TGCAGTGCTAGTACCGGGTTGGGCAATCAGCCCCAGCATTTT
CSASTGLGNQPQHF
>TRBV24-1|TRBD1|NA|TRBJ2-5
TGTGCCACCAGTGATTCCACGGGACAGGGCCAAGGGACCCAGTACTTC
CATSDSTGQGQGTQYF
>TRBV7-8|NA|NA|TRBJ2-7
TGTGCCAGCAGCTCCAGTGGGGCCCCGCTCTACGAGCAGTACTTC
CASSSSGAPLYEQYF
>TRBV15|TRBD1|few|TRBJ1-5
TGTGCCACCAGCAGAGGGGACAGGGGGATCGGTGGATCCGGTCAGCCCCAGCATTTT
CATSRGDRGIGGSGQPQHF
>TRBV2|NA|NA|TRBJ1-2
TGTGCCAGCAGTGATGTAGAGATAAGTGGCTACACCTTC
CASSDVEISGYTF
>TRBV19|TRBD1|once|TRBJ1-5
TGTGCCAGTAGCCAATATTTAGGGACAGGGGGTAGAAGCAATCAGCCCCAGCATTTT
CASSQYLGTGGRSNQPQHF
>TRBV15|NA|NA|TRBJ2-3
TGTGCCACCAGCACATGGACTCCTCCCACAGATACGCAGTATTTT
CATSTWTPPTDTQYF
>TRBV6-5|TRBD1|NA|TRBJ2-7
TGTGCCAGCAGCCTCTGGCCAGGGGGCTCCTACGAGCAGTACTTC
CASSLWPGGSYEQYF
>TRBV7-8|NA|NA|TRBJ2-3
TGTGCCAGCAGCTTATATTTCGGCACAGATACGCAGTATTTT
CASSLYFGTDTQYF
>TRBV5-1|NA|NA|TRBJ1-6
TGCGCCAGCAGCTTGAGGGAGGGTTCACCCCTCCACTTT
CASSLREGSPLHF
>TRBV2|TRBD2|NA|TRBJ2-3
TGTGCCAGCAGAACCGGGACTAATCGGGATACGCAGTATTTT
CASRTGTNRDTQYF
>TRBV28|TRBD1|NA|TRBJ1-2
TGTGCCAGCAGTTCTGGGACAGGGTTATCGAGCTACACCTTC
CASSSGTGLSSYTF
>TRBV6-5|TRBD1|NA|TRBJ1-2
TGTGCCAGCAGTCCGGGGACAGCGAACTATGGCTACACCTTC
CASSPGTANYGYTF
>TRBV28|NA|NA|TRBJ1-5
TGTGCCAGCCGGCTGGCCAGGAACAATCAGCCCCAGCATTTT
CASRLARNNQPQHF
>TRBV5-1|NA|NA|TRBJ1-3
TGCGCCAGCAGCCCGCGGGCCTCACTTAGCTCTGGAAACACCATATATTTT
CASSPRASLSSGNTIYF
>TRBV14|TRBD1|NA|TRBJ1-1
TGTGCCAGCAGTAAGGGGGCAGTTGGGACTGAAGCTTTCTTT
CASSKGAVGTEAFF
>TRBV6-5|NA|once|TRBJ2-7
TGTGCCAGCAGTTACCGCGGCGAGCAGGGCTACGAGCAGTACTTC
CASSYRGEQGYEQYF
>TRBV3-1/TRBV3-2|TRBD2|NA|TRBJ2-7
TGTGCCAGCAGCCCTAGGGGGCTAGCGGGAGGGGGCGAGCAGTACTTC
CASSPRGLAGGGEQYF
>TRBV7-9|NA|NA|TRBJ2-5
TGTGCCAGCAGCTCAGCCGGGACTGGGAAAGAGACCCAGTACTTC
CASSSAGTGKETQYF
>TRBV19|NA|NA|TRBJ1-6
TGTGCCAGTAGTACCCGACAGAGTTTTAATTCACCCCTCCACTTT
CASSTRQSFNSPLHF
>TRBV19|TRBD1|few|TRBJ2-2
TGTGCCAGTAGTTTCTCAGGGGGCAACACCGGGGAGCTGTTTTTT
CASSFSGGNTGELFF
>TRBV9|NA|NA|TRBJ2-2
TGTGCCAGCAGACAGACGAACACCGGGGAGCTGTTTTTT
CASRQTNTGELFF
>TRBV7-9|NA|NA|TRBJ2-5
TGTGCCAGCAGCTTAATCTCGGAGACCCAGTACTTC
CASSLISETQYF
>TRBV6-5|NA|few|TRBJ1-6
TGTGCCAGCAGTCAACGGTTAGATTCACCCCTCCACTTT
CASSQRLDSPLHF